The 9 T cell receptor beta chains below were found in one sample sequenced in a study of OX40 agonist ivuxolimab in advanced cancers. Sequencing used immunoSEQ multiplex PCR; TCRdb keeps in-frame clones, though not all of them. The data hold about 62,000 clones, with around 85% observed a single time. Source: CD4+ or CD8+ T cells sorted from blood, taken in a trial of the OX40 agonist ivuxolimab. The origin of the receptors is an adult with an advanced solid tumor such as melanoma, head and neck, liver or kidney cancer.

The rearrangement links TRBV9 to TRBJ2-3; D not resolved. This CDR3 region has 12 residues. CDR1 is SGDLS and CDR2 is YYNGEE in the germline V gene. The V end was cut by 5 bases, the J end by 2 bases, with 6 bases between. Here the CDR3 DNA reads TGTGCCAGCAGGGGCACCACAGATACGCAGTATTTT. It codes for CASRGTTDTQYF.

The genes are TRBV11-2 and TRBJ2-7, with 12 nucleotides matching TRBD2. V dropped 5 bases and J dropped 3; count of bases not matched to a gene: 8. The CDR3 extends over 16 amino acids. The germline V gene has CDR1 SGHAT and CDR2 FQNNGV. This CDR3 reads CASSPGLAGSYYEQYF. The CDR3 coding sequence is TGTGCCAGCAGCCCCGGACTAGCGGGGAGTTACTACGAGCAGTACTTC. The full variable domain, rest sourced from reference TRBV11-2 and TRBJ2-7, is EAGVAQSPRYKIIEKRQSVAFWCNPISGHATLYWYQQILGQGPKLLIQFQNNGVVDDSQLPKDRFSAERLKGVDSTLKIQPAKLEDSAVYLCASSPGLAGSYYEQYFGPGTRLTVT.

The CDR3, as DNA: TGTGCCAGCAGTTATGGTGGGACAGGGAAAGAAAAACTGTTTTTT. It specifies CASSYGGTGKEKLFF. This chain uses TRBV6-5 with TRBJ1-4; 9 bases map to TRBD1. The CDR3 extends over 15 amino acids. V shed 3 bases, J shed 8 bases, and the junction held 7 bases outside the gene matches. In germline, CDR1 is MNHEY, CDR2 SVGAGI.

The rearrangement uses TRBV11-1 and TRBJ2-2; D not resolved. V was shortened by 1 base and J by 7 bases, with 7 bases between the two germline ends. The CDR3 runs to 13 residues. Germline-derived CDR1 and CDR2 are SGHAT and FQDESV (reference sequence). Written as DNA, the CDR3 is TGTGCCAGCAGCTTAGACCCGGGCGGGGAGCTGTTTTTT. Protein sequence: CASSLDPGGELFF.

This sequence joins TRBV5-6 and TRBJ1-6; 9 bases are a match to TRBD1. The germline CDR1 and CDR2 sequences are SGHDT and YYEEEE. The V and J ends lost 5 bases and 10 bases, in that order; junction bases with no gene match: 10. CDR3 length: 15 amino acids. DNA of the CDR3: TGTGCCAGCAGTTTTACCGGGACAGGGATCTCACCCCTCCACTTT. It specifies CASSFTGTGISPLHF. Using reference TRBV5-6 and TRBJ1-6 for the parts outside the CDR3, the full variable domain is DAGVTQSPTHLIKTRGQQVTLRCSPKSGHDTVSWYQQALGQGPQFIFQYYEEEERQRGNFPDRFSGHQFPNYSSELNVNALLLGDSALYLCASSFTGTGISPLHFGNGTRLTVT.

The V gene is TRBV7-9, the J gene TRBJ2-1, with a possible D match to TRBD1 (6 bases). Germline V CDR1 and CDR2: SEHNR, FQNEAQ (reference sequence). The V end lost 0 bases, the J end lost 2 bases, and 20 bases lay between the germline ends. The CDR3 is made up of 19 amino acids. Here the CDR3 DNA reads TGTGCCAGCAGCTTAGCGCGGTCGAGGGGGAGACAAACCTACAATGAGCAGTTCTTC. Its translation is CASSLARSRGRQTYNEQFF.

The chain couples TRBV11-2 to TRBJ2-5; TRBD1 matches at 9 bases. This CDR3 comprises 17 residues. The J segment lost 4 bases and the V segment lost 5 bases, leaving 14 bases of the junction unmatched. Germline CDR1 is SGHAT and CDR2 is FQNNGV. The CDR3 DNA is TGTGCCAGCAGCCCATCTCGGACAGGGGACCTAAGAGAGACCCAGTACTTC. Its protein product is CASSPSRTGDLRETQYF.

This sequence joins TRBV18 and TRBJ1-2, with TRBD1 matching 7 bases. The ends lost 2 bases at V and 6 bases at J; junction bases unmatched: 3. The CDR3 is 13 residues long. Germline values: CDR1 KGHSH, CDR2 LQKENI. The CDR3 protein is CASSPGTDHGYTF. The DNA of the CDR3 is TGTGCCAGCTCACCAGGGACAGACCATGGCTACACCTTC.

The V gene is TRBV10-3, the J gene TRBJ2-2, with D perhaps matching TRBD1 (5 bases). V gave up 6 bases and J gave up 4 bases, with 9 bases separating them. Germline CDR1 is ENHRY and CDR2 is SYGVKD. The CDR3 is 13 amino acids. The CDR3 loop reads CAIRQGGTGELFF. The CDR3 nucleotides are TGTGCCATCAGGCAGGGTGGCACCGGGGAGCTGTTTTTT.